This TCR beta chain was found in a study of blood T cell repertoires in COVID-19. Authors' methods: Estimation of nucleated cell counts relied on the amplification of reference gene primers. Using immunoSEQ multiplex PCR, the repertoire was profiled, and TCRdb retains in-frame clones only, with some absent. The V and J calls and clone size come from that table; D and trimming were worked out from the DNA. The profile shows about 200,000 clones, about 85% of them singletons. This receptor was identified in a woman older than 75 with acute or convalescent COVID-19. Sequencing used peripheral blood.

The CDR3 reads CASSTGSGSRNEQFF. CDR3 DNA: TGTGCCAGTAGCACGGGAAGCGGGAGCCGGAATGAGCAGTTCTTC. V gene TRBV19 combines with J gene TRBJ2-1; TRBD2 matches at 8 bases. CDR3 length equals 15 residues. CDR1 and CDR2 (germline): LNHDA, SQIVND (reference sequence). The trim removed 6 bases at V and 7 bases at J, leaving 11 bases unmatched.